The present T cell receptor (beta chain) was sequenced within a study of shared clonotypes between healthy human individuals. Generated by immunoSEQ multiplex PCR, the TCRdb table keeps only in-frame clones and is missing some. The sample lists 2 million to 3 million clones, approximately 94% occurring once. Note on this clone: Other DNA sequences from this sample encode an identical CDR3 as well.

From germline, CDR1 is SQVTM and CDR2 ANQGSEA. V dropped 3 bases and J dropped 4 bases, with 9 bases sitting between them. CDR3 length equals 12 residues. Sequencing used naive CD4+ T cells from PBMCs. The subset denotes: CD45RA+ positively selected. This chain joins TRBV29-1 and TRBJ1-2, with D possibly matching TRBD1 (5 bases). The source of this sequence is a man younger than 30 in good health. Some clones in this sample may be carry-over from other donors' samples. The CDR3 nucleotides read TGCAGCGTTGAGCAGGGTGGCTATGGCTACACCTTC. Protein sequence: CSVEQGGYGYTF.